Reported below is one T cell receptor (beta chain). The source of the sample is a study of long-term antiretroviral therapy in people with HIV. The run of the v3.0 immunoSEQ assay was at survey level. Clones were read by immunoSEQ multiplex PCR, and TCRdb kept only the in-frame ones, dropping some. The table shows 20,000 to 25,000 clones, with roughly 80% occurring only once. CDR3 length equals 15 residues. Germline V gives CDR1 MNHNY, CDR2 SVGAGI (reference sequence). The V gene lost 4 bases and the J gene lost 3 bases, with 16 bases spanning the gap. Each HIV participant was treated in the United States. Specimens retained roughly 0.9-11 million cryopreserved PBMC preceding DNA extraction.

This specimen consisted of unsorted PBMCs, obtained 1.9 years after starting antiretroviral therapy. The chain links TRBV6-6 to TRBJ2-7; the D call may be TRBD1 or TRBD2 (5 bases each). This receptor was taken from a woman aged 50 to 60 with HIV. The CDR3 DNA is TGTGCCAGCAGTTTATCCGGGACGGCTTACTACGAGCAGTACTTC. Protein: CASSLSGTAYYEQYF.